The rows below give T cell receptor beta chains drawn from one sample of a study of shared clonotypes between healthy human individuals. The repertoire was sequenced with immunoSEQ multiplex PCR; TCRdb's copy has only in-frame clones and lacks some. This table holds some 2,000,000 clones, roughly 94% found once. Input material: naive CD8+ T cells sorted from blood. These receptors came from a young man in good health. CDR3s include the opening cysteine and the closing phenylalanine or tryptophan. Fields, in order: clone size, D gene, J gene, V gene, CDR3 DNA, CDR3 protein. D genes are given only for firm matches. Not every row has a clone size; where given, it reads once, few, many or a size class.

NA | NA | TRBJ1-3 | TRBV10-1 | TGCGCCAGCAAGGATGGCACGGGGGCTTTCTCTGGAAACACCATATATTTT | CASKDGTGAFSGNTIYF
NA | NA | TRBJ2-1 | TRBV19 | TGTGCCAGTAGTATCGGTTACAGGGACAATGAGCAGTTCTTC | CASSIGYRDNEQFF
once | NA | TRBJ2-1 | TRBV7-8 | TGTGCCAGCAGCTTAGCCGGACTGCATGAGCAGTTCTTC | CASSLAGLHEQFF
NA | TRBD2 | TRBJ2-4 | TRBV10-3 | TGTGCCATCAGTGAGGGGGGACTAGCCGCTTACTTC | CAISEGGLAAYF
once | NA | TRBJ2-7 | TRBV18 | TGTGCCAGCTCACCACCTACGGGCTACGAGCAGTACTTC | CASSPPTGYEQYF
NA | NA | TRBJ2-5 | TRBV5-8 | TGTGCCAGCAGCTTGGCTGAGACCCAGTACTTC | CASSLAETQYF
NA | NA | TRBJ2-7 | TRBV5-4 | TGTGCCAGCAGCTCGCTTGACAGGACCTACGAGCAGTACTTC | CASSSLDRTYEQYF
NA | TRBD1 | TRBJ2-7 | TRBV13 | TGTGCCAGCAGCTTAGCAGGGACAGGGGGTGCCTACGAGCAGTACTTC | CASSLAGTGGAYEQYF
NA | TRBD1 | TRBJ2-5 | TRBV19 | TGTGCCAGTAGTATCGACAGGGACAGTTTGAGGTCCCAGTACTTC | CASSIDRDSLRSQYF
NA | NA | TRBJ2-7 | TRBV4-1 | TGCGCCAGCAGCAGGAGAACCACCGACTACGAGCAGTACTTC | CASSRRTTDYEQYF
NA | NA | TRBJ2-7 | TRBV19 | TGTGCCACCAACCCCGGGCCGACCTACGAGCAGTACTTC | CATNPGPTYEQYF
NA | NA | TRBJ2-1 | TRBV27 | TGTGCCAGCACCCCTAGCCTAGCGTCTGAGCAGTTCTTC | CASTPSLASEQFF
NA | NA | TRBJ2-5 | TRBV9 | TGTGCCAGCAGCGTAGGCGGGTTGGGCTATGGGACCCAGTACTTC | CASSVGGLGYGTQYF
NA | NA | TRBJ2-5 | TRBV4-1 | TGCGCCAGCAGCCAAGATGAAACCCCCCAAGAGACCCAGTACTTC | CASSQDETPQETQYF
NA | NA | TRBJ1-5 | TRBV5-6 | TGTGCCAGCAGCTCCCGACAGGCACCGAATCAGCCCCAGCATTTT | CASSSRQAPNQPQHF
NA | TRBD1 | TRBJ2-5 | TRBV5-1 | TGCGCCAGCAGCTACCAGGGACAGGGCCAAGAGACCCAGTACTTC | CASSYQGQGQETQYF
NA | TRBD1 | TRBJ1-2 | TRBV10-2 | TGCGCCAGCAGTGAGTCGGGACAGGGGGCTTACTATGGCTACACCTTC | CASSESGQGAYYGYTF
NA | TRBD2 | TRBJ2-1 | TRBV6-5 | TGTGCCAGCAGTTACTTCAGCGGGAGTTACAATGAGCAGTTCTTC | CASSYFSGSYNEQFF
few | NA | TRBJ1-5 | TRBV27 | TGTGCCAGCAGTTTAGGCAGCAATCAGCCCCAGCATTTT | CASSLGSNQPQHF
NA | NA | TRBJ1-6 | TRBV6-4 | TGTGCCAGCAGTGATGAAGCACGTTCACCCCTCCACTTT | CASSDEARSPLHF
once | TRBD2 | TRBJ2-3 | TRBV27 | TGTGCCAGCAGCCCGACTAGCGGGTCCTCAGATACGCAGTATTTT | CASSPTSGSSDTQYF
NA | TRBD2 | TRBJ2-7 | TRBV5-4 | TGTGCCAGCAGCTGGGGACTAGCAGGGTCCGACGAGCAGTACTTC | CASSWGLAGSDEQYF
NA | NA | TRBJ2-7 | TRBV6-5 | TGTGCCAGCGGACCCTTTGAAAACGAGCAGTACTTC | CASGPFENEQYF
NA | TRBD1 | TRBJ2-5 | TRBV5-1 | TGCGCCAGCAGCGAATTACCGGGACAGTCCCAAGAGACCCAGTACTTC | CASSELPGQSQETQYF
NA | NA | TRBJ2-5 | TRBV2 | TGTGCCAGCAGTGAAGCGAGTTCCAGGGAGGTAACCCCGACCCAGTACTTC | CASSEASSREVTPTQYF
NA | TRBD1 | TRBJ2-7 | TRBV27 | TGTGCCAGCAGCTCAGGACAGGGGGCCTACTACGAGCAGTACTTC | CASSSGQGAYYEQYF
NA | NA | TRBJ2-2 | TRBV4-1 | TGCGCCAGCAGCCAATTAGTGGGATCGGGGGAGCTGTTTTTT | CASSQLVGSGELFF
NA | TRBD1 | TRBJ2-7 | TRBV7-9 | TGTGCCAGCAGCTTGACCGGGACAGGGGACGAGCAGTACTTC | CASSLTGTGDEQYF
NA | NA | TRBJ2-7 | TRBV19 | TGTGCCAGTAGTATAGACTTGGAGGGGTACGAGCAGTACTTC | CASSIDLEGYEQYF
NA | NA | TRBJ2-1 | TRBV5-4 | TGTGCCAGCAGCCACAAGGGGGGCCAATCGAGCTCCTACAATGAGCAGTTCTTC | CASSHKGGQSSSYNEQFF
NA | NA | TRBJ2-5 | TRBV5-4 | TGTGCCAGCAGTCCCGTTGGATCAACACAAGAGACCCAGTACTTC | CASSPVGSTQETQYF
NA | NA | TRBJ2-2 | TRBV9 | TGTGCCAGCAGCGTGGAGACCGGGGAGCTGTTTTTT | CASSVETGELFF
NA | NA | TRBJ1-2 | TRBV7-8 | TGTGCCAGCAGCTTGGGGCCTTCTAATTCTTATGGCTACACCTTC | CASSLGPSNSYGYTF